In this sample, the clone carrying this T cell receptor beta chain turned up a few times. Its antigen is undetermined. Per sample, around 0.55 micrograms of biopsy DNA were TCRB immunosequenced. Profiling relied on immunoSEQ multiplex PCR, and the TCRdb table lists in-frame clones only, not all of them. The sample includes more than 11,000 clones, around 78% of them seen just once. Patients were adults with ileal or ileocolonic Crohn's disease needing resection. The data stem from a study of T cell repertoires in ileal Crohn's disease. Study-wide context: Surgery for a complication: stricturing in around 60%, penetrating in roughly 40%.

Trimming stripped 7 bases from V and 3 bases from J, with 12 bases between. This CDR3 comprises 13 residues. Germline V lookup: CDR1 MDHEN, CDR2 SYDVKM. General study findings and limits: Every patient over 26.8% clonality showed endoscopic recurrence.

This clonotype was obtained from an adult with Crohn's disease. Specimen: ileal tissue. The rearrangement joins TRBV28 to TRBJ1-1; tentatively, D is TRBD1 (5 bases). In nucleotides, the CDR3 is TGTGCCAGCACAGGGATTTTGGACACTGAAGCTTTCTTT. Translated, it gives CASTGILDTEAFF.